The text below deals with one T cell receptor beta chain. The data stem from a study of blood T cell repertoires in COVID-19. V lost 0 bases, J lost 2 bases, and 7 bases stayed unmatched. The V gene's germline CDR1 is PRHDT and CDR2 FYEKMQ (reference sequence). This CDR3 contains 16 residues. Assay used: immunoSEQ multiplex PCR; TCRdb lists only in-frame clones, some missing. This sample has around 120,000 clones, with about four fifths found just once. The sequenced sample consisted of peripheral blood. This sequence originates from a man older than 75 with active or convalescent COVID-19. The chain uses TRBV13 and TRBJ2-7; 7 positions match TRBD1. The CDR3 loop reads CASSLGTTGLAYEQYF. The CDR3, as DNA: TGTGCCAGCAGCTTAGGGACGACAGGGCTTGCCTACGAGCAGTACTTC. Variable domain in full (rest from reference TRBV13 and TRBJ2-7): AAGVIQSPRHLIKEKRETATLKCYPIPRHDTVYWYQQGPGQDPQFLISFYEKMQSDKGSIPDRFSAQQFSDYHSELNMSSLELGDSALYFCASSLGTTGLAYEQYFGPGTRLTVT.